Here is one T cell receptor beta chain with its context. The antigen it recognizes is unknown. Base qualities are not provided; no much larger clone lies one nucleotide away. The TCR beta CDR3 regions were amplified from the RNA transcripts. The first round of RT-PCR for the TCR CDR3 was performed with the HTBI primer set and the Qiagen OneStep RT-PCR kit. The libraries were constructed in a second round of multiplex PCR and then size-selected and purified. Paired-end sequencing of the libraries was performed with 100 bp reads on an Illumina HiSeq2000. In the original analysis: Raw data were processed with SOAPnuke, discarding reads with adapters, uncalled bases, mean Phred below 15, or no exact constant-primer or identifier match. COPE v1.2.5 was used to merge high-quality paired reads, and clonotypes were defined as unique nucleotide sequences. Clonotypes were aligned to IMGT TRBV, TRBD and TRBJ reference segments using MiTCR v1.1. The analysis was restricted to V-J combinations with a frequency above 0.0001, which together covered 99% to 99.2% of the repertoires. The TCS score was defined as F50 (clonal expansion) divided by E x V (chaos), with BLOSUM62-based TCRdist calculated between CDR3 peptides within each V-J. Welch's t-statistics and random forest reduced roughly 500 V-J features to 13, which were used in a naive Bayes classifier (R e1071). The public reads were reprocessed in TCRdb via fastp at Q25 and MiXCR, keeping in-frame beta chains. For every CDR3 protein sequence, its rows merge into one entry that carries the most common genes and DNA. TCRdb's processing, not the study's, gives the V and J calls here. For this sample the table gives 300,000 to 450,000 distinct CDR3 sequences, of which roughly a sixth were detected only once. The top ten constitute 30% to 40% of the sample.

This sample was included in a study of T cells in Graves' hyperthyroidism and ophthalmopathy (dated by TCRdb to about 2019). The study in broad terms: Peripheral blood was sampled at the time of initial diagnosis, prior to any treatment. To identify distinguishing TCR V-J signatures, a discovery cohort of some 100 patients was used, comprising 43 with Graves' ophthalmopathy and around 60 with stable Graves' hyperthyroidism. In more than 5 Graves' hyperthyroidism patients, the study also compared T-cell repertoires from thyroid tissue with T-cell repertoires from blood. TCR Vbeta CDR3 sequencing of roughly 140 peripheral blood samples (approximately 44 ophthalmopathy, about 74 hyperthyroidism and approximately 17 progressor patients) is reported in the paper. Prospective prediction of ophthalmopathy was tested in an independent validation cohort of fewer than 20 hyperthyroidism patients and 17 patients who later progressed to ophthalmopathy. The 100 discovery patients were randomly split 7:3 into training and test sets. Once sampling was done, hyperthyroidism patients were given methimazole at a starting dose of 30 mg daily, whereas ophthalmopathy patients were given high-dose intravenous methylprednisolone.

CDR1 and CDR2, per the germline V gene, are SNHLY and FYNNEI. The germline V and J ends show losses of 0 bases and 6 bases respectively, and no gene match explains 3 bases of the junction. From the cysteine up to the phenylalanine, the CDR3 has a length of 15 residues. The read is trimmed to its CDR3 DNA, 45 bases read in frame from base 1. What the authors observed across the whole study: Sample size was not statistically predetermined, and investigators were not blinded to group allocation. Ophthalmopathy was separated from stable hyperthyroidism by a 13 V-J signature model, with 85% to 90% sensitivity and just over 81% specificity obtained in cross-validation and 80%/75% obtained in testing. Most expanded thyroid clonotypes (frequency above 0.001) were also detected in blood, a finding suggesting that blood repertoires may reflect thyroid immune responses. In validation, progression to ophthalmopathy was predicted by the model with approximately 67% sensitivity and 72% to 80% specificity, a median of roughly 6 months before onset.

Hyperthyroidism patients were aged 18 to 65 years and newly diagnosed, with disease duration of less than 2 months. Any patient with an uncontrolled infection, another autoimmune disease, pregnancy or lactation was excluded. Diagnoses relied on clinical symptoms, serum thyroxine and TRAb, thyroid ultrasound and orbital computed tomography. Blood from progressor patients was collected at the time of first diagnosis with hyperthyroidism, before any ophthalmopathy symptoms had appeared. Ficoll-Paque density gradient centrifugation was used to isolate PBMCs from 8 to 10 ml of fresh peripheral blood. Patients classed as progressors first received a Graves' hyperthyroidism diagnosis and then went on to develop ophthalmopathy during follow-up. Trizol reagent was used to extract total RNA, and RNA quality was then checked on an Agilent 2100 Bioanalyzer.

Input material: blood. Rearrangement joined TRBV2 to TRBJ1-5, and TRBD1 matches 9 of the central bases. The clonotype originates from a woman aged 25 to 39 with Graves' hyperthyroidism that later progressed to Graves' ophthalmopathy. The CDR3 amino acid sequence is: CASSEAGTGSQPQHF. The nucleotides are TGTGCCAGCAGTGAAGCCGGGACAGGGTCTCAGCCCCAGCATTTT. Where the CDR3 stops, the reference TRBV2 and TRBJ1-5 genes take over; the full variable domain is EPEVTQTPSHQVTQMGQEVILRCVPISNHLYFYWYRQILGQKVEFLVSFYNNEISEKSEIFDDQFSVERPDGSNFTLKIRSTKLEDSAMYFCASSEAGTGSQPQHFGDGTRLSIL.